The rows below give T cell receptor beta chains drawn from one sample of a study of human T cells and chemical hapten exposure. A single record per CDR3 protein comes from TCRdb applying MiXCR to the RACE reads. This table holds some 82,000 distinct CDR3 sequences, around 10% found once. Here the sequenced sample was whole blood, taken in connection with sensitization to the hapten diphenylcyclopropenone (DPC). These receptors all come from a woman aged 45-60 years with alopecia areata. Some clones in this sample may be carry-over from other donors' samples. CDR3s include the opening cysteine and the closing phenylalanine or tryptophan. A D gene is named only where the DNA matches it firmly. The listing skips clone size in some rows; elsewhere it reads once, few, many or a size class.

size,D,J,V,DNA,CDR3
-,-,TRBJ1-5,TRBV6-6,TGTGCCAGCAGCCCCGCGGGGGGCAATCAGCCCCAGCATTTT,CASSPAGGNQPQHF
-,-,TRBJ2-7,TRBV4-1,TGCGCCAGCAGCCAATTGAGGGACTCCGCCTACGAGCAGTACTTC,CASSQLRDSAYEQYF
many,TRBD2,TRBJ2-5,TRBV19,TGTGCCAGTAGTATCCGGACTAGCGGGGTAGAGACCCAGTACTTC,CASSIRTSGVETQYF
few,-,TRBJ1-2,TRBV7-9,TGTGCCAGCAGCTTATTATCAGGGGTGCTTGCCGCCACCTTC,CASSLLSGVLAATF
few,-,TRBJ1-2,TRBV29-1,TGCAGCGTTGAAGATCCAAGGGGCGCAAATGGCTACACCTTC,CSVEDPRGANGYTF
-,TRBD1,TRBJ2-7,TRBV28,TGTGCCAGCAGTGAACAGGGGGCGTCCAACGAGCAGTACTTC,CASSEQGASNEQYF
many,TRBD2,TRBJ2-5,TRBV28,TGTGCCAGCAGTTTGGGCAGGGGGACTAGCGGACAAGAGACCCAGTACTTC,CASSLGRGTSGQETQYF
few,TRBD1,TRBJ1-2,TRBV7-2,TGTGCCAGCAGCTCGAGACAGGGTGGCAGCTATGGCTACACCTTC,CASSSRQGGSYGYTF
-,TRBD1,TRBJ2-7,TRBV7-2,TGTGCCAGCAGCTCATGGACGGGACAGGGGGCCCGGGAGCAGTACTTC,CASSSWTGQGAREQYF
few,-,TRBJ1-5,TRBV7-2,TGTGCCAGCAGCTCTACGGGGACCAGCGCTCAGCCCCAGCATTTT,CASSSTGTSAQPQHF
-,TRBD2,TRBJ2-3,TRBV11-2,TGTGCCAGCAGCCCCGGGACTAGCGGGAGTAGTTTTAAGGATACGCAGTATTTT,CASSPGTSGSSFKDTQYF
few,TRBD1,TRBJ1-2,TRBV7-2,TGTGCCAGCAGCCCGTCTTGGACAGGGGTTGGCGGCTACACCTTC,CASSPSWTGVGGYTF
few,-,TRBJ1-1,TRBV10-3,TGTGCCATCAGTCGAGGCCAGATGGGCACTGAAGCTTTCTTT,CAISRGQMGTEAFF
many,TRBD1,TRBJ2-7,TRBV6-2/TRBV6-3,TGTGCCAGCAGTTACCGGACAGGGGGTTACGAGCAGTACTTC,CASSYRTGGYEQYF
many,-,TRBJ2-1,TRBV4-1,TGCGCCAGCAGCCAAGGAGAAGTGCTAGACCAACGGTTCTTC,CASSQGEVLDQRFF
many,-,TRBJ1-5,TRBV18,TGTGCCAGCTCACCAGATCAAAATCAGCCCCAGCATTTT,CASSPDQNQPQHF
-,-,TRBJ2-3,TRBV29-1,TGCAGCGTTGACCCATCAGGGAATACGCAGTATTTT,CSVDPSGNTQYF
few,-,TRBJ1-6,TRBV20-1,TGCAGTGCTAGAGGCCCCCCGGGCTCCTATAATTCACCCCTCCACTTT,CSARGPPGSYNSPLHF
many,TRBD1,TRBJ1-2,TRBV2,TGTGCCAGAGGGACAGGGTATGGCTACACCTTC,CARGTGYGYTF
-,-,TRBJ2-6,TRBV7-3,TGTGCCAGCAGCTTAATGGGCACCCTCGGCTCTGGGGCCAACGTCCTGACTTTC,CASSLMGTLGSGANVLTF
many,TRBD2,TRBJ2-1,TRBV18,TGTGCCAGCTCACGGGGACTAGCTTACAATGAGCAGTTCTTC,CASSRGLAYNEQFF
few,-,TRBJ1-1,TRBV6-6,TGTGCCAGCAGCCGACAGGAGAGGAACACTGAAGCTTTCTTT,CASSRQERNTEAFF
few,-,TRBJ2-1,TRBV19,TGTGCCAGTACTAGTCTTCCGGTGAATGAGCAGTTCTTC,CASTSLPVNEQFF
many,-,TRBJ2-7,TRBV19,TGTGCCTCGTCCGGGTCTAGTCCCTACGAGCAGTACTTC,CASSGSSPYEQYF
many,-,TRBJ2-7,TRBV7-3,TGTGCCAGCAGCTTCGGCCACATGGACTCCTACGAGCAGTACTTC,CASSFGHMDSYEQYF
-,-,TRBJ1-5,TRBV2,TGTGCCAGCAGGGGGGACTATCAGCCCCAGCATTTT,CASRGDYQPQHF
-,-,TRBJ1-6,TRBV20-1,TGCAGTGCTAGAGAGGGCCTACTTCCCCTCCACTTT,CSAREGLLPLHF
many,TRBD1,TRBJ2-1,TRBV10-3,TGTGCCATCAGTGCCCCGGTGGGACAGGGCGACAATGAGCAGTTCTTC,CAISAPVGQGDNEQFF
many,-,TRBJ1-1,TRBV7-2,TGTGCCAGCAGCTTAGCGCTAACTGAAGCTTTCTTT,CASSLALTEAFF
few,TRBD1,TRBJ2-2,TRBV12-3/TRBV12-4,TGTGCCAGCAGTCCAAGGACAGGGTTGGGCACCGGGGAGCTGTTTTTT,CASSPRTGLGTGELFF
-,-,TRBJ2-2,TRBV28,TGTGCCAGCAGACCTCGCGGGGGCTCCACCGGGGAGCTGTTTTTT,CASRPRGGSTGELFF
few,-,TRBJ2-1,TRBV7-9,TGTGCCAGCAGCTTAGGAGGGAACCCTGGGGCGAACAGTGAGCAGTTCTTC,CASSLGGNPGANSEQFF
many,TRBD2,TRBJ2-5,TRBV7-2,TGTGCCAGCAGCCCCGCGGGGCTAGCGGGAGCAGAGACCCAGTACTTC,CASSPAGLAGAETQYF
many,-,TRBJ1-1,TRBV6-6,TGTGCCAGCAGTTCCCTCGACAGGCCGGGTTTCTTT,CASSSLDRPGFF
many,-,TRBJ1-5,TRBV5-6,TGTGCCAGCAGCTTGGGGACAGCCAGGGGTCAGCCCCAGCATTTT,CASSLGTARGQPQHF
-,-,TRBJ1-1,TRBV7-9,TGTGCCAGCAGCTTCTCGGACAGAGCGGCTTTCTTT,CASSFSDRAAFF
-,-,TRBJ1-1,TRBV7-9,TGTGCCAGCAGTAAGGGTCGCACTGAAGCTTTCTTT,CASSKGRTEAFF